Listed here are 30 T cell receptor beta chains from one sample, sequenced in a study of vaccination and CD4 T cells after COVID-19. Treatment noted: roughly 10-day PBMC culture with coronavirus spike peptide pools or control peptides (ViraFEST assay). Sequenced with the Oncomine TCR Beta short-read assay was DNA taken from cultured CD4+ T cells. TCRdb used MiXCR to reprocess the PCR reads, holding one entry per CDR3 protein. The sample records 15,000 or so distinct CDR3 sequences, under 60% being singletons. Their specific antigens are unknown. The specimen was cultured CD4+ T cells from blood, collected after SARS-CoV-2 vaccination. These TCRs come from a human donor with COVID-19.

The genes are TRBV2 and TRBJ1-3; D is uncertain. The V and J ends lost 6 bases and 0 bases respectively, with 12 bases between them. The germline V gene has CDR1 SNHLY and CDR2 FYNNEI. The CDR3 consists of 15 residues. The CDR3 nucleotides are TGTGCCAGCAGCCGCGCACTAAGCTCTGGAAACACCATATATTTT. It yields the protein CASSRALSSGNTIYF.

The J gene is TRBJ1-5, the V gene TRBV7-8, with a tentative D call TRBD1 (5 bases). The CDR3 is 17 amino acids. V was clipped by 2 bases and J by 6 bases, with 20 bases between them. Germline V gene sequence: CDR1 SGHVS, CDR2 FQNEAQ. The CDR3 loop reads CASSLKSVRQSGQPQHF. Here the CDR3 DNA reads TGTGCCAGCAGCTTAAAAAGTGTAAGACAGTCGGGTCAGCCCCAGCATTTT.

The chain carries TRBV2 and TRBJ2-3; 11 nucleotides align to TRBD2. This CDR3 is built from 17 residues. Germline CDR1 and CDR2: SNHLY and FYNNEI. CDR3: CAKGGSGGAVGTDTQYF. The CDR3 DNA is TGTGCAAAAGGGGGTAGCGGGGGGGCGGTCGGCACAGATACGCAGTATTTT.

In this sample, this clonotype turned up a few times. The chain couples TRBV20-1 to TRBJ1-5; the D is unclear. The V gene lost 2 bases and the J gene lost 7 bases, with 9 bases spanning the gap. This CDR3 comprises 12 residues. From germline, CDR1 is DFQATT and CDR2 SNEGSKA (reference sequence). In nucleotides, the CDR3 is TGCAGTGCTAGAAGGGCTTCGCAGCCCCAGCATTTT. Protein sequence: CSARRASQPQHF.

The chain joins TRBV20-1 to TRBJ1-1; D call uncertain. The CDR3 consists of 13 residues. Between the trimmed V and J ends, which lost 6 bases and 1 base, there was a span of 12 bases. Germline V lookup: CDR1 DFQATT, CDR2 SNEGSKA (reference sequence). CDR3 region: CSATVQQNTEAFF. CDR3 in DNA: TGCAGTGCAACGGTACAGCAGAACACTGAAGCTTTCTTT.

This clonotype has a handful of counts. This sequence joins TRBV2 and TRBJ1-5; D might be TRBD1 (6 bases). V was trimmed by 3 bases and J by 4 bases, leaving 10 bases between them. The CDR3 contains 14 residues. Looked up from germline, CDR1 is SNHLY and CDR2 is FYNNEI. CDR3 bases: TGTGCCAGCAGTGACAGGGGAGGGAATCAGCCCCAGCATTTT. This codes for CASSDRGGNQPQHF.

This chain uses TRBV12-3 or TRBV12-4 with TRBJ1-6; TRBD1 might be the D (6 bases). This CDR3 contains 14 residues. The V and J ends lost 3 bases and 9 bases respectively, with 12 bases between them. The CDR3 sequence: CASSFRGSASPLHF. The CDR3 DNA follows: TGTGCCAGCAGTTTTAGGGGGTCCGCTTCACCCCTCCACTTT.

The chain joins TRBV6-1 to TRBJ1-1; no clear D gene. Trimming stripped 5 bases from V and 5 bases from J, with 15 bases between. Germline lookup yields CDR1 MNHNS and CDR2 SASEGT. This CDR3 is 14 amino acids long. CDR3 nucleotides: TGTGCCAGCAGTCGGCAACTTCTGAGTACTGAAGCTTTCTTT. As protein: CASSRQLLSTEAFF.

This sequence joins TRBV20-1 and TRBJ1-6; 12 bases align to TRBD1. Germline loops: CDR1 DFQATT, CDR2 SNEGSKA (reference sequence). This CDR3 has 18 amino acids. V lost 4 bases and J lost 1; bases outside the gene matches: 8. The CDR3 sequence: CSANKPGQGASYNSPLHF. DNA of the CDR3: TGCAGTGCTAATAAACCGGGACAGGGGGCATCCTATAATTCACCCCTCCACTTT.

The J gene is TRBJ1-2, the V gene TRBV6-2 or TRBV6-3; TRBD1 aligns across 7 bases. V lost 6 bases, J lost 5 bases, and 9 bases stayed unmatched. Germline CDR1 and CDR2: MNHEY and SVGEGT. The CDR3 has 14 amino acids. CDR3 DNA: TGTGCCAGCAGACCCCCGACAGGGAGGTATGGCTACACCTTC. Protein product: CASRPPTGRYGYTF.

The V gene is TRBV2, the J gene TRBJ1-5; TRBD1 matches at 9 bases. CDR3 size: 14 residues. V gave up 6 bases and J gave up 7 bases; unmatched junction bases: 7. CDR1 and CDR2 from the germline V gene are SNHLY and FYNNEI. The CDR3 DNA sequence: TGTGCCAGCAGCGGGACAGGGATCAGGCAGCCCCAGCATTTT. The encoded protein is CASSGTGIRQPQHF.

The CDR3 bases are TGCAGCGTTGGGGAGAGGCGTTTGGGCTACACCTTC. Residues: CSVGERRLGYTF. This chain links TRBV29-1 with TRBJ1-2; D is ambiguous. The CDR3 is made up of 12 amino acids. Germline V gene lookup returns CDR1 SQVTM and CDR2 ANQGSEA. Trimming removed 4 bases from V and 8 bases from J, with 14 bases in between. Complete variable domain (other parts from reference TRBV29-1 and TRBJ1-2): SAVISQKPSRDICQRGTSLTIQCQVDSQVTMMFWYRQQPGQSLTLIATANQGSEATYESGFVIDKFPISRPNLTFSTLTVSNMSPEDSSIYLCSVGERRLGYTFGSGTRLTVV.

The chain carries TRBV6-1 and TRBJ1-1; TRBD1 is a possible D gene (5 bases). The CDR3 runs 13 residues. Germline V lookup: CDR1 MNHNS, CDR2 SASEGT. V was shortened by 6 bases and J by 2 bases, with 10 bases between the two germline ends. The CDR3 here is CASSRVVNTEAFF. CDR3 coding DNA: TGTGCCAGCAGCAGGGTTGTCAACACTGAAGCTTTCTTT.

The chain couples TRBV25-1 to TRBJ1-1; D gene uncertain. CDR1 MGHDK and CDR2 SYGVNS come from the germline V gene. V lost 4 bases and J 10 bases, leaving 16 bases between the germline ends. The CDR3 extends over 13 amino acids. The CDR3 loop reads CASSGIPPQGAFF. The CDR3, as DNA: TGTGCCAGCAGTGGTATCCCGCCCCAAGGAGCTTTCTTT.

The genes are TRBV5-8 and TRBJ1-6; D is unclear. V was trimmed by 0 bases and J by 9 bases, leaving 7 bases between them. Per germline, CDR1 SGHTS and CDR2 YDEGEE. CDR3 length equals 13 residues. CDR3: CASSLANLSPLHF. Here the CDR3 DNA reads TGTGCCAGCAGCTTGGCGAATCTTTCACCCCTCCACTTT.

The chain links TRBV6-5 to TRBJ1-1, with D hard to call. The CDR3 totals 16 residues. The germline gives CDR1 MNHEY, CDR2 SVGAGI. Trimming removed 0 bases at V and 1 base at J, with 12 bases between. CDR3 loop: CASSYSFRHKNTEAFF. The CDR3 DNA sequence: TGTGCCAGCAGTTACTCGTTCCGACATAAGAACACTGAAGCTTTCTTT.

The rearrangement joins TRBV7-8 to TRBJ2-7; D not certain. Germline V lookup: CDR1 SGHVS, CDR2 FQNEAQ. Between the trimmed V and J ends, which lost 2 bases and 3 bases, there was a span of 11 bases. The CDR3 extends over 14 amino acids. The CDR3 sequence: CASSLSVGRYEQYF. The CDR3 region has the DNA TGTGCCAGCAGCTTATCCGTTGGGCGCTACGAGCAGTACTTC.

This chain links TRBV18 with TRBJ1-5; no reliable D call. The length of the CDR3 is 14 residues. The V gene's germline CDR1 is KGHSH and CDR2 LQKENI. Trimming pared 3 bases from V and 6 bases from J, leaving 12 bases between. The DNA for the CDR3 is TGTGCCAGCTCACCGACGGGAAGCCGTCAGCCCCAGCATTTT. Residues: CASSPTGSRQPQHF.

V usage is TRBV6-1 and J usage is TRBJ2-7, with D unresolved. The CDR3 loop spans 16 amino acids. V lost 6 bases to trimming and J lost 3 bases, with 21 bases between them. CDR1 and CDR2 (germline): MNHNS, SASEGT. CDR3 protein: CASSRALSSTIYEQYF. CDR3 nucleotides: TGTGCCAGCAGCCGCGCGCTGTCTTCTACCATCTACGAGCAGTACTTC.

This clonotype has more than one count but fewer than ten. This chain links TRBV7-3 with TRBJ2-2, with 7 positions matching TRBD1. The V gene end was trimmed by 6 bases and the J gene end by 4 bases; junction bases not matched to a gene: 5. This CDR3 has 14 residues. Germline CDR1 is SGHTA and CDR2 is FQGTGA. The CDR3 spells CASRTAGGTGELFF. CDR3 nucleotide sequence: TGTGCCAGCAGGACCGCAGGGGGCACCGGGGAGCTGTTTTTT.

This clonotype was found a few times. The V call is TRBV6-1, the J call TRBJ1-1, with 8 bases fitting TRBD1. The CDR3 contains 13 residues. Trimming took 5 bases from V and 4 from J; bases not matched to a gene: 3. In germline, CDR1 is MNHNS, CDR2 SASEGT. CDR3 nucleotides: TGTGCCAGCAGTCAGGGGGCGCGCACTGAAGCTTTCTTT. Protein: CASSQGARTEAFF.

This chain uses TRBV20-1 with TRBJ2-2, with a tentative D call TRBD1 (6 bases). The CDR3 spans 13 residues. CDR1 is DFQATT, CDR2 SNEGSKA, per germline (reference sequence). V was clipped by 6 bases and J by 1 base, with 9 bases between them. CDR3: CSAVQGNTGELFF. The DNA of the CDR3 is TGCAGTGCGGTACAGGGGAACACCGGGGAGCTGTTTTTT.

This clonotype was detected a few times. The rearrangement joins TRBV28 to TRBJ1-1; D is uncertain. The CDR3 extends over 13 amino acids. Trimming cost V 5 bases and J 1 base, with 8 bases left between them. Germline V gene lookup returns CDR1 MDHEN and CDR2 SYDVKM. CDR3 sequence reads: CASSNSRNTEAFF. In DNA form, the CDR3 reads TGTGCCAGCAGTAACAGTAGGAACACTGAAGCTTTCTTT.

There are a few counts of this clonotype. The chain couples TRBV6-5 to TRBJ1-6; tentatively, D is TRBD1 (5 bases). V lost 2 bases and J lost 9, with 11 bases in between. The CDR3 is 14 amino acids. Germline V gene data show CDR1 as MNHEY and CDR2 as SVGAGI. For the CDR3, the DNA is TGTGCCAGCAGTTACGGGCAGGGAAGTTCACCCCTCCACTTT. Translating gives CASSYGQGSSPLHF.

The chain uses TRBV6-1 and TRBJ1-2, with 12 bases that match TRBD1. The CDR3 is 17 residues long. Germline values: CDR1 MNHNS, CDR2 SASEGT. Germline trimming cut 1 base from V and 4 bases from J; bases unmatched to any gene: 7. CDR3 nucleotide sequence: TGTGCCAGCAGTGAAGTTCTGGGACAGGGGGCGAGCTATGGCTACACCTTC. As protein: CASSEVLGQGASYGYTF.

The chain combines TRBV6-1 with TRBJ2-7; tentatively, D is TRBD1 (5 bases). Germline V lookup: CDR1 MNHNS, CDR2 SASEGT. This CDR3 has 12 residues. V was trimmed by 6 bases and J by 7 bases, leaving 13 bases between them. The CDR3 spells CASSLQGLEQYF. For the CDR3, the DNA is TGTGCCAGCAGCCTTCAGGGTTTGGAGCAGTACTTC.

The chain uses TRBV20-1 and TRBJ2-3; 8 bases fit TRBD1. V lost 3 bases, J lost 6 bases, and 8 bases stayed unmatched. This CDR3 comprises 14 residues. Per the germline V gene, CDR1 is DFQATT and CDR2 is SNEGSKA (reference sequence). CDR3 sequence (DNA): TGCAGTGCTAGGAGGGACAGGTTTTCGGATACGCAGTATTTT. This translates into CSARRDRFSDTQYF.

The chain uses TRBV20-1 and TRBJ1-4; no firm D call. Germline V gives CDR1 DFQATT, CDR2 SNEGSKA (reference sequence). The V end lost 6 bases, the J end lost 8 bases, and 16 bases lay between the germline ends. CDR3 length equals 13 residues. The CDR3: CSAIGRLGEKLFF. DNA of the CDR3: TGCAGTGCAATAGGGAGGTTGGGGGAAAAACTGTTTTTT.

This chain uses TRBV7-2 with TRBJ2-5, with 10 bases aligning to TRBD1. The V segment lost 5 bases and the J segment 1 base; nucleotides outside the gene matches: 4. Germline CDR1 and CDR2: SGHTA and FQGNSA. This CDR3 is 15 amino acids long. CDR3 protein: CASSRDRGPQETQYF. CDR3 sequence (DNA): TGTGCCAGCAGCCGGGACAGGGGACCCCAAGAGACCCAGTACTTC.

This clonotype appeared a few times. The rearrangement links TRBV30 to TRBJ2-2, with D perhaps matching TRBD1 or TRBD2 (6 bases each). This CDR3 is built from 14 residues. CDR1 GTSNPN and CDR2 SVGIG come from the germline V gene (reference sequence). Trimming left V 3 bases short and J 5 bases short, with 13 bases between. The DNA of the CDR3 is TGTGCCTGGAGGTACAGAGGGGGGACCGGGGAGCTGTTTTTT. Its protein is CAWRYRGGTGELFF.